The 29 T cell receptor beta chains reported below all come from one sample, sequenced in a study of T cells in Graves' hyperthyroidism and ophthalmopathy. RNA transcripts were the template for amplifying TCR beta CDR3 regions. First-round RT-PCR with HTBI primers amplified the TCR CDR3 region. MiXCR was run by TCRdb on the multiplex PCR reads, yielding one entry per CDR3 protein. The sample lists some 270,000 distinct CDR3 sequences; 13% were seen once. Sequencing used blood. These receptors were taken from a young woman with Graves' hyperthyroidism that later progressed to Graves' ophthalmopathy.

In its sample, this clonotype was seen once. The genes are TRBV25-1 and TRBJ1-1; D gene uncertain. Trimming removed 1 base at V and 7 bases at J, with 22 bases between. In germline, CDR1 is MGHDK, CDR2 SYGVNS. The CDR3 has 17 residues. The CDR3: CASSESRDAGPFSEAFF. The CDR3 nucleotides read TGTGCCAGCAGTGAATCCCGTGACGCAGGCCCGTTTAGTGAAGCTTTCTTT.

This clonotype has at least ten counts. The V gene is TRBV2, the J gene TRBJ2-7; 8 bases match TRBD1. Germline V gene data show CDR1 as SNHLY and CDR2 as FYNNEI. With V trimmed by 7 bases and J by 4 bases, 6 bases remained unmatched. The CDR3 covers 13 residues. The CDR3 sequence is CASTSGTGYEQYF. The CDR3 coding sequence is TGTGCCAGCACCTCCGGGACAGGTTACGAGCAGTACTTC. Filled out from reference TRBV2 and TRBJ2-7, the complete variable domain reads EPEVTQTPSHQVTQMGQEVILRCVPISNHLYFYWYRQILGQKVEFLVSFYNNEISEKSEIFDDQFSVERPDGSNFTLKIRSTKLEDSAMYFCASTSGTGYEQYFGPGTRLTVT.

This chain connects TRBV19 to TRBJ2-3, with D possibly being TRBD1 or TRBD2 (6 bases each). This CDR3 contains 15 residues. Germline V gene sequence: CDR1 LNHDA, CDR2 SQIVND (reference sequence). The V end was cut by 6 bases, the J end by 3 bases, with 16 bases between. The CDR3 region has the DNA TGTGCCAGTAGGGCAGGGGCTAGCGCAACAGATACGCAGTATTTT. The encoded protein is CASRAGASATDTQYF.

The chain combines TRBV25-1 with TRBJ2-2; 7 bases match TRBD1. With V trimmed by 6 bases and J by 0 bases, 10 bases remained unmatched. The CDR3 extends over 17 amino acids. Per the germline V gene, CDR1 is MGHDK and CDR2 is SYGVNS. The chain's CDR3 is CASSFRGQRANTGELFF. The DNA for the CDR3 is TGTGCCAGCAGCTTCCGGGGACAGAGAGCGAACACCGGGGAGCTGTTTTTT.

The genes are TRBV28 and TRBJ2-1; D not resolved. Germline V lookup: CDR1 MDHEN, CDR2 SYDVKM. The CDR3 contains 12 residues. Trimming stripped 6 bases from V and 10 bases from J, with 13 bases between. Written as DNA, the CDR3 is TGTGCCAGCAGCGGGTTTAGCTCCGAGCAGTTCTTC. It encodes CASSGFSSEQFF.

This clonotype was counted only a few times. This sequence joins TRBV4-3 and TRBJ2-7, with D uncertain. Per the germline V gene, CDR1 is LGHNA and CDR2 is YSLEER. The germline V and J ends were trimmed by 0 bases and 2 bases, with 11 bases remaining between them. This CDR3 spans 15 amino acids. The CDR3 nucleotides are TGCGCCAGCAGCCAAGAGGGTACTGGAGCCTACGAGCAGTACTTC. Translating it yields CASSQEGTGAYEQYF.

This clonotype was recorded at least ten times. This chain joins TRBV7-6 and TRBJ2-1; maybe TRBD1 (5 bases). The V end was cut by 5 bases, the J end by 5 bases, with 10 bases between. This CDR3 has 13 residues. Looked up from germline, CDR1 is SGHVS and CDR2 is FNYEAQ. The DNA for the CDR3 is TGTGCCAGCAGCAGGACGGACAACAATGAGCAGTTCTTC. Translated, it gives CASSRTDNNEQFF.

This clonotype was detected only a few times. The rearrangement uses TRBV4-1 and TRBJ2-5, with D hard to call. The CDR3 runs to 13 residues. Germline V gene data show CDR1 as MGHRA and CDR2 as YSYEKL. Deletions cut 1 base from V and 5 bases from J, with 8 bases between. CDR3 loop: CASSQASIETQYF. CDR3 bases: TGCGCCAGCAGCCAAGCCTCAATCGAGACCCAGTACTTC.

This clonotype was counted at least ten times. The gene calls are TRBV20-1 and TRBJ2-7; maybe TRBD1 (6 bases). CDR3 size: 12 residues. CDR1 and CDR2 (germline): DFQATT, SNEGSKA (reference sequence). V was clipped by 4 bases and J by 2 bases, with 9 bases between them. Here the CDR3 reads CSAKQGPYEQYF. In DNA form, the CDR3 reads TGCAGTGCTAAACAGGGACCCTACGAGCAGTACTTC.

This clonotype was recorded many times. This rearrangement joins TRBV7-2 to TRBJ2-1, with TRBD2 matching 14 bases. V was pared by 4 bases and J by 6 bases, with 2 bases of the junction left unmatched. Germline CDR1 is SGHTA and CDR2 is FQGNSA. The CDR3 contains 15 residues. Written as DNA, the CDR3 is TGTGCCAGCAGCTCGGGACTAGCGGGAGTCAATGAGCAGTTCTTC. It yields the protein CASSSGLAGVNEQFF.

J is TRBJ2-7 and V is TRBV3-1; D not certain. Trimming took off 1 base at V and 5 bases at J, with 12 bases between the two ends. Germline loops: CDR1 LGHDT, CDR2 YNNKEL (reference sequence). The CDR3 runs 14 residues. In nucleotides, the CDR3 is TGTGCCAGCAGCCAAGGACTTTACGACAACGAGCAGTACTTC. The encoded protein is CASSQGLYDNEQYF.

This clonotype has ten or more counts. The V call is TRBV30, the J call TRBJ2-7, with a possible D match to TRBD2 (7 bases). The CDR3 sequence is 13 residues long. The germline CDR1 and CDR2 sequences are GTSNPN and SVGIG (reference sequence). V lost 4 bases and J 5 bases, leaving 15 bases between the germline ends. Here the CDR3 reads CAWNGGREDEQYF. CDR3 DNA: TGTGCCTGGAACGGGGGGCGCGAAGACGAGCAGTACTTC.

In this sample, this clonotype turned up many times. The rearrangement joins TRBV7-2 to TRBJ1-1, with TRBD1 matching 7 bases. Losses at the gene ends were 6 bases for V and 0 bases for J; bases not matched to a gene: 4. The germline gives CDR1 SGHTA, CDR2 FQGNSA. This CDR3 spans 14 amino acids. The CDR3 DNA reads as TGTGCCAGCAGTTTGGGACAGTTGAACACTGAAGCTTTCTTT. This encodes CASSLGQLNTEAFF.

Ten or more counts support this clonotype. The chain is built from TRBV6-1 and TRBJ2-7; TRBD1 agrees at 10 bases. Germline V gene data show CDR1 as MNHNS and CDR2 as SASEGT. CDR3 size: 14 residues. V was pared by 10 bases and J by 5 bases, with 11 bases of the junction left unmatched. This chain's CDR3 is CATVDRDRGHEQYF. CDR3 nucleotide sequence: TGTGCCACTGTGGACCGGGACAGGGGCCACGAGCAGTACTTC.

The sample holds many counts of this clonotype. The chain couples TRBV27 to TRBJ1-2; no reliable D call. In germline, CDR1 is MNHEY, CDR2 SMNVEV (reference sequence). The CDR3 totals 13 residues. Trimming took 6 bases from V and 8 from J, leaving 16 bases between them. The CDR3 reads CASRGLAVGGYTF. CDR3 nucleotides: TGTGCCAGCAGGGGCCTTGCCGTTGGAGGCTACACCTTC.

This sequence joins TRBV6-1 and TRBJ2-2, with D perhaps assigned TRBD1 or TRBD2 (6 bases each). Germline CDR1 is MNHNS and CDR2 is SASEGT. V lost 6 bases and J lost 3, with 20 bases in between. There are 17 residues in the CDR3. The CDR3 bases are TGTGCCAGCAGAGGGCAACGAGGGGGGAGGCACACCGGGGAGCTGTTTTTT. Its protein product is CASRGQRGGRHTGELFF.

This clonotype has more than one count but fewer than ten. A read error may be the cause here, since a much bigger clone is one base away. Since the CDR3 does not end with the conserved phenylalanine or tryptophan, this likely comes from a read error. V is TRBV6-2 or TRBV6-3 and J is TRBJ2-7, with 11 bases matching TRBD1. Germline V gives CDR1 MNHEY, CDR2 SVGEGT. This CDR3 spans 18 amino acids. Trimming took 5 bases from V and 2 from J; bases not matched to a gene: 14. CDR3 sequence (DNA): TGTGCCAGCAGTCAACAGGCCCCCGGGACAGGGGGTCCCTACGAGCAGTACCTC. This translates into CASSQQAPGTGGPYEQYL.

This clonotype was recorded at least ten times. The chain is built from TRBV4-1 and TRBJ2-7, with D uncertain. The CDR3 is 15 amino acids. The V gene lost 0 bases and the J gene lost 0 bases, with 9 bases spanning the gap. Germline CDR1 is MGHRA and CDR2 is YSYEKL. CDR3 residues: CASSQDSTSSYEQYF. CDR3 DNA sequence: TGCGCCAGCAGCCAAGACTCCACGAGCTCCTACGAGCAGTACTTC.

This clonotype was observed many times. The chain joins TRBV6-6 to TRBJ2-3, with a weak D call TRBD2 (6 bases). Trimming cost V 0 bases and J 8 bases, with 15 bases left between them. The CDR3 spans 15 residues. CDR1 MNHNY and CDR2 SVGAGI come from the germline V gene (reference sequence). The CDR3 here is CASSYSVMGGGTQYF. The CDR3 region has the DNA TGTGCCAGCAGTTACTCGGTGATGGGGGGAGGTACGCAGTATTTT.

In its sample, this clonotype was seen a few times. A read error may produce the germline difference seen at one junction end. In DNA, the CDR3 is TGTGCCAGCGGCTTAGCGGAGGCAGGCCGATGGGACGAGCAGTACTTC. The encoded protein is CASGLAEAGRWDEQYF. The chain links TRBV7-6 to TRBJ2-7; possible D gene TRBD2, 6 bases. Germline-derived CDR1 and CDR2 are SGHVS and FNYEAQ. CDR3 length: 16 residues.

CDR3: CASSYSSATGVLLSGNTIYF. In DNA, the CDR3 is TGTGCCAGCAGTTACTCGAGTGCTACAGGGGTGCTTCTCTCTGGAAACACCATATATTTT. This chain joins TRBV6-2 or TRBV6-3 and TRBJ1-3, with 7 bases that match TRBD1. The CDR3 runs to 20 residues. V shed 0 bases and J 0 bases; nucleotides not matched to a gene: 14. Germline CDR1 and CDR2: MNHEY and SVGEGT.

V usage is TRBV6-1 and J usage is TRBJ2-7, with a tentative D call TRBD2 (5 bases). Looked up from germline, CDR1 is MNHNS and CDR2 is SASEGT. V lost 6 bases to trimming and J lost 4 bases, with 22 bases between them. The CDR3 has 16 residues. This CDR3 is CASSASVAGQAYEQYF. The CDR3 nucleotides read TGTGCCAGCAGCGCCTCAGTGGCGGGTCAAGCGTACGAGCAGTACTTC.

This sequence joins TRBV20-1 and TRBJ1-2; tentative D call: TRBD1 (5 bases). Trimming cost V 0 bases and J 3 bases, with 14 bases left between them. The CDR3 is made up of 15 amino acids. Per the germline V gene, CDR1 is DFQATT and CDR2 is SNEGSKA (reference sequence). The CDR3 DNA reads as TGCAGTGCTAGAGATTTTCAGGGTGTGGACTATGGCTACACCTTC. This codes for CSARDFQGVDYGYTF.

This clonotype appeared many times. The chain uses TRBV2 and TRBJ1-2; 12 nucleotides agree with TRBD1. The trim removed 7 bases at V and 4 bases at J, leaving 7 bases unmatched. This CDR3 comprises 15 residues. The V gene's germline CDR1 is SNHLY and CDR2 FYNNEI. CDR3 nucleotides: TGTGCCAGCACGGGACAGGGGGCATCAGGCTATGGCTACACCTTC. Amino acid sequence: CASTGQGASGYGYTF.

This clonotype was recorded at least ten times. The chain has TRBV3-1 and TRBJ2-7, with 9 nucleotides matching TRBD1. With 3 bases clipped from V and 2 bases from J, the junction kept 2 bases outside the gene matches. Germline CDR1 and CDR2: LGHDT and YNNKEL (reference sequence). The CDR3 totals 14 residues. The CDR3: CASSQGQGTYEQYF. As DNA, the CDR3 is TGTGCCAGCAGCCAGGGACAGGGAACCTACGAGCAGTACTTC.

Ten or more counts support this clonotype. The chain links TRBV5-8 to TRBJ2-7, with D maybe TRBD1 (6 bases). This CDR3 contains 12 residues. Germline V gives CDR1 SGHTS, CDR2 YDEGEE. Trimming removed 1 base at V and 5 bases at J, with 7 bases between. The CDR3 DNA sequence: TGTGCCAGCAGCTTGAAGGGGGACGAGCAGTACTTC. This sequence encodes CASSLKGDEQYF.

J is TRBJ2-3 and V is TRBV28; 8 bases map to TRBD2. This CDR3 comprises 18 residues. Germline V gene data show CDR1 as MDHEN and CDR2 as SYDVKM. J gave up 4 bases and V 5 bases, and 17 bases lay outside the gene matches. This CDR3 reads CASSKGRRGRRQADTQYF. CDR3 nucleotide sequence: TGTGCCAGCAGTAAAGGGAGGCGCGGGAGGAGGCAGGCAGATACGCAGTATTTT.

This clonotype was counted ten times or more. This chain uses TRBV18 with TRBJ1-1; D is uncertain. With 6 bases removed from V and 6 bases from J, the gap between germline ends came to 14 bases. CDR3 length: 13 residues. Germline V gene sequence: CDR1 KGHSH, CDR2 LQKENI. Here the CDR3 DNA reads TGTGCCAGCTCCCCAGTTGGGCGAGCTGAAGCTTTCTTT. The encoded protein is CASSPVGRAEAFF.

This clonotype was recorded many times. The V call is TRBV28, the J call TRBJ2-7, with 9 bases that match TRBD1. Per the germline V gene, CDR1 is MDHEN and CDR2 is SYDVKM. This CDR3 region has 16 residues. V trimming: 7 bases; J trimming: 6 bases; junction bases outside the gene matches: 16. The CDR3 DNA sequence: TGTGCCAGCACCCCCCAAGGGACAGGGAAAAGGGGCGAGCAGTACTTC. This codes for CASTPQGTGKRGEQYF.